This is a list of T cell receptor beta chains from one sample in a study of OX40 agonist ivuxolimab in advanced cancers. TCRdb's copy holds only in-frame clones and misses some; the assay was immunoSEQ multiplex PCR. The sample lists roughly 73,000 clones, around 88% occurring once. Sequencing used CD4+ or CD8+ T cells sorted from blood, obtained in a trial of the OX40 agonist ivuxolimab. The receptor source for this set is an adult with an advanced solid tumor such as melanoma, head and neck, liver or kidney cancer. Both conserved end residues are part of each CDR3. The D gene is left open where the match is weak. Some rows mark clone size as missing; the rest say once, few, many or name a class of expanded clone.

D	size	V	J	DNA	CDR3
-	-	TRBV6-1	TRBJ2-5	TGTGCCAGCAGGGGAGATGGGGGGGCCCTCGGTAAGGAGTACTTC	CASRGDGGALGKEYF
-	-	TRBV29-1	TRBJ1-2	TGCAGCGTTGAAGATCCCGGACAAGCGCGAGGCTACACCTTC	CSVEDPGQARGYTF
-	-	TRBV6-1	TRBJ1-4	TGTGCCAGCAGTGAAGATCGGTCAACTAATGAAAAACTGTTTTTT	CASSEDRSTNEKLFF
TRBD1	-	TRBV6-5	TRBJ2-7	TGTGCCAGCAGGGGGACAGGGGGCAGATACGAGCAGTACTTC	CASRGTGGRYEQYF
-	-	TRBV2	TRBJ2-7	TGTGCCAGCAGTGAGGCCGCGACACTAGTTTCCCACGAGCAGTACTTC	CASSEAATLVSHEQYF
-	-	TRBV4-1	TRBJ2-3	TGCGCCAGCACTGGCGGGGTTTGGGATACGCAGTATTTT	CASTGGVWDTQYF
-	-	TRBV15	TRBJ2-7	TGTGCCACCAGCAGCGGGGACGGGGGTACCTACGAGCAGTACTTC	CATSSGDGGTYEQYF
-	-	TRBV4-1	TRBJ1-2	TGCGCCAGCAGCCAAGATGGGGGGACCACGATCAACTATGGCTACACCTTC	CASSQDGGTTINYGYTF
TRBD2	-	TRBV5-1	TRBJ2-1	TGCGCCAGCAGCTGGGAACTAGCGACGGCCCGAAACAATGAGCAGTTCTTC	CASSWELATARNNEQFF
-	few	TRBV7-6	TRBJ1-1	TGTGCCAGCAGTTGGGAGACGAACACTGAAGCTTTCTTT	CASSWETNTEAFF
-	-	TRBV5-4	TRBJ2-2	TGTGCCAGCAGCTTGGGGGGCGGCGCGAACACCGGGGAGCTGTTTTTT	CASSLGGGANTGELFF
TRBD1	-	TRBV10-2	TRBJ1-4	TGCGCCAGCCTCAGGGGGCGCGGGGAAAAACTGTTTTTT	CASLRGRGEKLFF
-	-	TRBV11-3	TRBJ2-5	TGTGCCAGCAGCACCAGACAGGCTCAAGAGACCCAGTACTTC	CASSTRQAQETQYF
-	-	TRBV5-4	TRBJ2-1	TGTGCCAGCAGCTTGTTAGGGCTGGGCAAGGTCCTCAATGAGCAGTTCTTC	CASSLLGLGKVLNEQFF
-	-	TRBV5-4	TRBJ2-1	TGTGCCAGCAGTGGCGGGGGCGCACGCTCCTACAATGAGCAGTTCTTC	CASSGGGARSYNEQFF
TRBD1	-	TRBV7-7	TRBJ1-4	TGTGCTAGCAGCCTAACAGGGGGCACTAATGAAAAACTGTTTTTT	CASSLTGGTNEKLFF
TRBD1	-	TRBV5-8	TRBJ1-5	TGTGCCAGCAGCGCCCGGGACAGAAATAATCAGCCCCAGCATTTT	CASSARDRNNQPQHF
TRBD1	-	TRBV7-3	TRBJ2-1	TGTGCCAGCAGCCTAAGACAGGGATACAATGAGCAGTTCTTC	CASSLRQGYNEQFF
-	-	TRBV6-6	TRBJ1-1	TGTGCCAGCAGTTACTCGCTAGGGGGTGGCACTGAAGCTTTCTTT	CASSYSLGGGTEAFF
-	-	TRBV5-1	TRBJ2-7	TGCGCCAGCAGCTTGGGGAGGGGCGCGCAGGACTATGACGAGCAGTACTTC	CASSLGRGAQDYDEQYF
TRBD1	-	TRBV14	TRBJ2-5	TGTGCCAGCAGCCAAAGGCCGTCCCAGGGGGCCCAGTACTTC	CASSQRPSQGAQYF
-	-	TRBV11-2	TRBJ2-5	TGTGCCAGCAGCTCCCAAGAGACCCAGTACTTC	CASSSQETQYF
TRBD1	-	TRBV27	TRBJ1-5	TGTGCCAGCAGATGGGGACAGGTTACTTATAGCAATCAGCCCCAGCATTTT	CASRWGQVTYSNQPQHF
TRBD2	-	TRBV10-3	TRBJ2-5	TGTGCCATCAGTGAGGGCGGGAGGCTGGAAGAGACCCAGTACTTC	CAISEGGRLEETQYF
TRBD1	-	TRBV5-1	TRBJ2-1	TGCGCCAGCAGCTTCGGACAGGGGGGCCACAATGAGCAGTTCTTC	CASSFGQGGHNEQFF
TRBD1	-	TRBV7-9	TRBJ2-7	TGTGCCAGCAGCTCCCACCGGGGACAGGACCTACGACAGCAGTACTTC	CASSSHRGQDLRQQYF
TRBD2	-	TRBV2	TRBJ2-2	TGTGCCAGCAGCCCTGGGCAGGGAGGGACCGGGGAGCTGTTTTTT	CASSPGQGGTGELFF
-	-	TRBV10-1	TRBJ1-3	TGCGCCAGCAGTGAAGGAACGGACACCATATATTTT	CASSEGTDTIYF
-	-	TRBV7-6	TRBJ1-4	TGTGCCAGCAGCACAGGTGGTGGAAATGAAAAACTGTTTTTT	CASSTGGGNEKLFF
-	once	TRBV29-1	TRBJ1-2	TGCAGCGTTGACAGCCCCGGTGGCTACACCTTC	CSVDSPGGYTF
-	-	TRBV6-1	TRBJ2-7	TGTGCCAGCAGTGAAGCGCTTGGCAGCCCCTACGAGCAGTACTTC	CASSEALGSPYEQYF
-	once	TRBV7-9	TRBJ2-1	TGTGCCAGCAGCTTAGGCGGGGGCCGGCCAGAGCAGTTCTTC	CASSLGGGRPEQFF
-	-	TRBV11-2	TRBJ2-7	TGTGCCAGCAGCTTAGTCCCTAGCGCGGCTCGCTCAGGGAAGCAGTACTTC	CASSLVPSAARSGKQYF
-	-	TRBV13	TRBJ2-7	TGTGCCAGCAGCTTAGGGGGACGGGTCACCCCAGTCTCCGAGCAGTACTTC	CASSLGGRVTPVSEQYF
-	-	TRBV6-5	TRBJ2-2	TGTGCCAGCAGTTACAAGACCGGGGAGCTGTTTTTT	CASSYKTGELFF
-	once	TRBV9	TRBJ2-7	TGTGCCAGCAGCGTAGAATCGGTAGGGCGTTCCTACGAGCAGTACTTC	CASSVESVGRSYEQYF
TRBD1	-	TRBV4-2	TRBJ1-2	TGTGCCAGCAGCCAAGGACAGGGTGTGTCCTATGGCTACACCTTC	CASSQGQGVSYGYTF
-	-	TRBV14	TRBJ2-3	TGTGCCAGCAGCCAAGAGGGGTTTCTCACAGATACGCAGTATTTT	CASSQEGFLTDTQYF
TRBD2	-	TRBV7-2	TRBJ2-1	TGTGCCAGCAGCTCCCATAGCGGGCCGCACAATGAGCAGTTCTTC	CASSSHSGPHNEQFF
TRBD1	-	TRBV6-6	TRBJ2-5	TGTGCCAGCAGTTCACAGGGGAAATCGGCCCAGTACTTC	CASSSQGKSAQYF
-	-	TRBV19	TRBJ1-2	TGTGCCAGTAGTAGAGGACAGCTTGGGAGTGGCTACACCTTC	CASSRGQLGSGYTF
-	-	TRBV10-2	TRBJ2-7	TGCGCCAGCAGTGAGACTAGAACCTACGAGCAGTACTTC	CASSETRTYEQYF
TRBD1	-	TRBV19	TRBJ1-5	TGTGCCAGTAGTGACAGGGGTTATAGCAATCAGCCCCAGCATTTT	CASSDRGYSNQPQHF
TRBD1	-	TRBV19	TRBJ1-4	TGTGCCAGTAGTATCTACAGGGGCAGGGTGGATGAAAAACTGTTTTTT	CASSIYRGRVDEKLFF
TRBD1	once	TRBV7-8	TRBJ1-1	TGTGCCAGCAGCTTGCAGCAGGGGGGAACTGAAGCTTTCTTT	CASSLQQGGTEAFF
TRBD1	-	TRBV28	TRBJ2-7	TGTGCCAGCAAAACGACAGGGTCCCCCTACGAGCAGTACTTC	CASKTTGSPYEQYF
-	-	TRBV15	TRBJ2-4	TGTGCCACCCTGCAGCTAGCCAAAAACATTCAGTACTTC	CATLQLAKNIQYF
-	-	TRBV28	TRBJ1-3	TGTGCCAGCAGTTTAGTCGCACTGACAGTCTCTGGAAACACCATATATTTT	CASSLVALTVSGNTIYF